These T cell receptor beta chains were read from a single sample in a study of early stage breast cancer tumors. Generated by immunoSEQ multiplex PCR, the TCRdb table keeps only in-frame clones and is missing some. The repertoire holds 45,000 to 65,000 clones, with around 78% as singletons. Sequences were obtained from blood. These receptors all stem from a person aged 35 to 50 with breast cancer. Both conserved end residues are part of each CDR3. A D gene is named only where the DNA matches it firmly. Clone size is not always given. Where it is, it says once, few, many or a class for expanded clones.

D gene	V gene	clone size	J gene	CDR3 protein	CDR3 DNA
TRBD1	TRBV30	.	TRBJ1-1	CAWNADRGSEAFF	TGTGCCTGGAACGCTGACAGGGGGTCTGAAGCTTTCTTT
.	TRBV10-3	.	TRBJ1-2	CAISESERNYGYTF	TGTGCCATCAGTGAGTCCGAACGGAACTATGGCTACACCTTC
TRBD1	TRBV4-1	.	TRBJ1-1	CASSWPGGNTEAFF	TGCGCCAGCAGCTGGCCAGGGGGGAACACTGAAGCTTTCTTT
.	TRBV5-1	.	TRBJ2-2	CASSLHQDTGELFF	TGCGCCAGCAGTTTGCATCAGGATACCGGGGAGCTGTTTTTT
.	TRBV2	.	TRBJ2-3	CACRTAPSTDTQYF	TGTGCCTGCCGGACTGCTCCTAGCACAGATACGCAGTATTTT
TRBD2	TRBV5-1	.	TRBJ2-1	CASSLLAGVDVGQFF	TGCGCCAGCAGCTTGTTAGCGGGGGTCGACGTTGGGCAGTTCTTC
TRBD2	TRBV30	.	TRBJ2-3	CAWSPSRAGGSGTDTQYF	TGTGCCTGGAGTCCATCCCGGGCGGGAGGGTCCGGAACAGATACGCAGTATTTT
.	TRBV2	.	TRBJ2-7	CASSWILYEQYF	TGTGCCAGCAGTTGGATCCTCTACGAGCAGTACTTC
.	TRBV19	.	TRBJ1-5	CASKEGGVQPQHF	TGTGCCAGTAAAGAAGGAGGGGTTCAGCCCCAGCATTTT
TRBD1	TRBV14	.	TRBJ2-4	CASSQQTGVIGIQYF	TGTGCCAGCAGCCAACAGACAGGGGTGATAGGCATTCAGTACTTC
.	TRBV29-1	few	TRBJ1-2	CSVERGTNYGYTF	TGCAGCGTTGAGAGGGGGACAAACTATGGCTACACCTTC
TRBD1	TRBV6-4	.	TRBJ2-3	CASSERTGGTDTQYF	TGTGCCAGCAGTGAAAGGACAGGGGGGACAGATACGCAGTATTTT
TRBD2	TRBV5-4	.	TRBJ2-1	CASSQTGIWGGSYNEQFF	TGTGCCAGCAGCCAGACGGGCATTTGGGGGGGCTCCTACAATGAGCAGTTCTTC
TRBD1	TRBV19	.	TRBJ1-1	CASRTSIDRGTEAFF	TGTGCCAGTAGGACCTCAATTGACAGGGGCACTGAAGCTTTCTTT
TRBD1	TRBV7-6	few	TRBJ2-4	CASSLGWDSSKQYF	TGTGCCAGCAGCTTAGGTTGGGACAGTTCGAAGCAGTACTTC
.	TRBV7-2	few	TRBJ2-1	CASSRQARDEQFF	TGTGCCAGCAGCAGACAGGCCAGGGATGAGCAGTTCTTC
TRBD2	TRBV15	.	TRBJ2-1	CATSPGASGRDSSYNEQFF	TGTGCCACCAGCCCCGGAGCTAGCGGGAGGGACAGCTCCTACAATGAGCAGTTCTTC
TRBD2	TRBV19	.	TRBJ2-5	CASSIDLGGGRETQYF	TGTGCCAGTAGTATAGATCTTGGCGGGGGGCGGGAGACCCAGTACTTC
.	TRBV5-1	.	TRBJ2-7	CASSVGDINEQYF	TGCGCCAGCAGCGTGGGAGATATAAACGAGCAGTACTTC
.	TRBV5-8	.	TRBJ1-2	CASSSLGIFLGYGYTF	TGTGCCAGCAGCTCCCTCGGTATTTTCTTGGGCTACGGCTACACCTTC
TRBD2	TRBV4-1	.	TRBJ2-5	CASSQVLFGGGLQETQYF	TGCGCCAGCAGCCAAGTATTATTTGGGGGGGGACTGCAAGAGACCCAGTACTTC
TRBD1	TRBV28	.	TRBJ2-5	CASSTGGRETQYF	TGTGCCAGCAGTACAGGGGGCCGTGAGACCCAGTACTTC
.	TRBV6-1	.	TRBJ2-1	CASSERRSSSYNEQFF	TGTGCCAGCAGTGAAAGACGATCGAGCTCCTACAATGAGCAGTTCTTC
.	TRBV2	.	TRBJ2-4	CASRVLEYGAKNIQYF	TGTGCCAGCAGGGTATTGGAGTATGGAGCCAAAAACATTCAGTACTTC
TRBD2	TRBV7-2	once	TRBJ2-7	CASSLSGSSGEQYF	TGTGCCAGCAGCCTTAGCGGGAGCTCGGGGGAGCAGTACTTC
.	TRBV6-1	.	TRBJ1-5	CASRDQYQPQHF	TGTGCCAGCAGGGACCAGTATCAGCCCCAGCATTTT
TRBD2	TRBV10-1	few	TRBJ2-2	CASSAGTSGQGELFF	TGCGCCAGCAGTGCCGGGACTAGCGGGCAAGGGGAGCTGTTTTTT
TRBD1	TRBV30	.	TRBJ2-7	CAWSVGAGGGEQYF	TGTGCCTGGAGTGTAGGGGCAGGGGGCGGGGAGCAGTACTTC
.	TRBV7-9	.	TRBJ2-5	CASSPSVETQYF	TGTGCCAGCAGCCCTAGTGTCGAGACCCAGTACTTC